This T cell receptor beta chain was captured in a study of vaccination and CD4 T cells after COVID-19. Sequence data for DNA of cultured CD4+ T cells were generated by the Oncomine TCR Beta short-read assay. Each CDR3 protein is one row after TCRdb ran MiXCR on the PCR reads. The sample has roughly 20,000 distinct CDR3 sequences, approximately 26% seen once; the top ten hold 11%. This clonotype is a singleton in its sample. The antigen is not known. The treatment: approximately nine-day PBMC culture with coronavirus spike peptide pools or control peptides (ViraFEST assay). This CDR3 spans 13 amino acids. V lost 1 base to trimming and J lost 1 base, with 5 bases between them. Germline V lookup: CDR1 SGHVS, CDR2 FNYEAQ.

The receptor was isolated from a human donor with COVID-19. This chain links TRBV7-6 with TRBJ2-7; unclear D gene. Specimen: cultured CD4+ T cells from blood. CDR3 in DNA: TGTGCCAGCAGCTTAGGGCTTTCCTACGAGCAGTACTTC. Its translation is CASSLGLSYEQYF.